The sequence of this T cell receptor (beta chain) was determined in a study of shared clonotypes between healthy human individuals. CD8 cells classed as naive were CD45RO-negative and positively selected for CCR7, excluding terminally differentiated effector memory CD45RA+ cells. The CDR3 is 15 amino acids. The V gene's germline CDR1 is KGHSH and CDR2 LQKENI. The trim removed 6 bases at V and 5 bases at J, leaving 9 bases unmatched. On this clone: The antigen remains unidentified.

The data were produced by immunoSEQ multiplex PCR, yet TCRdb's version contains in-frame clones alone and is incomplete. The sample carries approximately 600,000 clones, 95% recorded once. General observations from the study: The researchers took only blood, and tissue repertoires probably look different. How much donors shared clonotypes was expected to be affected by sequencing depth.

The chain carries TRBV18 and TRBJ2-5, with 10 positions matching TRBD2. Sequences were obtained from naive CD8+ T cells sorted from blood. The TCR originated in a woman aged 25-40 years in good health. The CDR3 here is CASSEASGSFETQYF. The CDR3 nucleotides are TGTGCCAGCTCCGAGGCTAGCGGGAGCTTCGAGACCCAGTACTTC.